The 26 T cell receptor beta chains reported below all come from one sample, sequenced in a study of cytomegalovirus exposure and HLA in healthy donors. The table came from immunoSEQ multiplex PCR; TCRdb's copy has only in-frame clones and leaves some out. The sample yields 280,000 or so clones, 70% to 90% seen once. The sample comprised PBMCs. These receptors were collected from a young woman in good health and CMV-seronegative.

CDR3 residues: CATKSFAGPEKLFF. CDR3 DNA sequence: TGTGCCACCAAGTCCTTTGCAGGGCCTGAAAAACTGTTTTTT. The chain couples TRBV28 to TRBJ1-4, with a weak D call TRBD1 (5 bases). The CDR3 runs 14 residues. V was cut by 10 bases and J by 7 bases, with 19 bases left in between. Germline CDR1 and CDR2: MDHEN and SYDVKM.

The V gene is TRBV28, the J gene TRBJ1-1; 10 bases are shared with TRBD1. V was pared by 4 bases and J by 4 bases, with 6 bases of the junction left unmatched. This CDR3 has 15 residues. Germline V gene data show CDR1 as MDHEN and CDR2 as SYDVKM. The CDR3 DNA reads TGTGCCAGCAGTTCACACGGGACAGGGGCCACTGAAGCTTTCTTT. Its translation is CASSSHGTGATEAFF.

This clone was observed a single time. The CDR3 loop is CASSTHEGTGGYGYTF. The DNA of the CDR3 is TGCGCCAGCAGCACCCACGAAGGGACAGGTGGCTATGGCTACACCTTC. The V gene is TRBV5-1, the J gene TRBJ1-2; 8 bases line up with TRBD1. CDR1 is SGHRS, CDR2 YFSETQ, per germline. J lost 4 bases, V lost 4 bases, and 12 bases had no gene match. CDR3 length equals 16 residues.

V is TRBV19 and J is TRBJ2-2; 9 nucleotides line up with TRBD2. Germline V gives CDR1 LNHDA, CDR2 SQIVND (reference sequence). The length of the CDR3 is 16 residues. The V gene end was trimmed by 4 bases and the J gene end by 5 bases; junction bases not matched to a gene: 8. Written as DNA, the CDR3 is TGTGCCAGTAGTAGGGCGGGAGGGCCGGGAACCGGGGAGCTGTTTTTT. This translates into CASSRAGGPGTGELFF.

The V call is TRBV25-1, the J call TRBJ2-3; D is possibly TRBD2 (5 bases). Germline CDR1 and CDR2: MGHDK and SYGVNS. V shed 0 bases and J shed 4 bases, with 14 bases lying between them. The CDR3 covers 16 residues. The CDR3 is CASSEYLAAEPDTQYF. The CDR3 nucleotides read TGTGCCAGCAGTGAATATCTAGCCGCCGAGCCAGATACGCAGTATTTT.

The chain links TRBV15 to TRBJ1-4; weak D call: TRBD1 (5 bases). V was shortened by 0 bases and J by 1 base, with 15 bases between the two germline ends. Germline V CDR1 and CDR2: LNHNV, YYDKDF (reference sequence). The CDR3 totals 18 residues. Written as DNA, the CDR3 is TGTGCCACCAGCAGAGAAGGGGCAGGGATATTAACTAATGAAAAACTGTTTTTT. Encoded protein: CATSREGAGILTNEKLFF.

The chain carries TRBV28 and TRBJ1-3; 7 bases are shared with TRBD1. Germline CDR1 MDHEN, CDR2 SYDVKM. J lost 0 bases, V lost 1 base, and 6 bases had no gene match. This CDR3 spans 17 amino acids. CDR3 residues: CASSLFAGQSSGNTIYF. DNA of the CDR3: TGTGCCAGCAGTTTATTCGCGGGACAGTCCTCTGGAAACACCATATATTTT.

Concerning this clone itself: One end of the junction varies from germline; a read error may be responsible. The rearrangement joins TRBV7-7 to TRBJ1-2, with a tentative D call TRBD1 (6 bases). Germline assignment: CDR1 SSHAT and CDR2 FNYEAQ (reference sequence). The CDR3 runs to 16 residues. The CDR3 sequence is CASSHYPPGTLYGYTF. The DNA of the CDR3 is TGTGCTAGCAGCCATTACCCCCCGGGGACACTTTATGGCTACACCTTC. Together with reference TRBV7-7 and TRBJ1-2, the CDR3 gives the full variable domain: GAGVSQSPRYKVTKRGQDVTLRCDPISSHATLYWYQQALGQGPEFLTYFNYEAQPDKSGLPSDRFSAERPEGSISTLTIQRTEQRDSAMYRCASSHYPPGTLYGYTFGSGTRLTVV.

The rearrangement joins TRBV25-1 to TRBJ1-2; 7 bases are a match to TRBD1. V shed 2 bases and J 4 bases; nucleotides not matched to a gene: 10. Germline CDR1 reads MGHDK; CDR2 reads SYGVNS. The CDR3 loop spans 16 amino acids. CDR3 nucleotides: TGTGCCAGCAGTGAAATAGGGGCAGGGGGAGGCTATGGCTACACCTTC. Protein sequence: CASSEIGAGGGYGYTF.

This clone was found many times. The rearrangement links TRBV28 to TRBJ2-2; no clear D gene. Germline CDR1 is MDHEN and CDR2 is SYDVKM. Trimming removed 3 bases from V and 7 bases from J, with 18 bases in between. This CDR3 is 16 amino acids long. The CDR3 DNA is TGTGCCAGCAGTTTTAGTGGCGGTCTAGAGGTCGGGGAGCTGTTTTTT. Its protein is CASSFSGGLEVGELFF.

The genes are TRBV5-1 and TRBJ2-5; possibly TRBD2 for D (5 bases). Germline lookup yields CDR1 SGHRS and CDR2 YFSETQ. This CDR3 region has 13 residues. Trimming left V 4 bases short and J 4 bases short, with 11 bases between. Here the CDR3 reads CASSPGAGETQYF. The DNA of the CDR3 is TGCGCCAGCAGCCCGGGTGCGGGAGAGACCCAGTACTTC.

Written as DNA, the CDR3 is TGTGCCAGCAGTGCCAACTGGGGGCAGGAGACCCAGTACTTC. It specifies CASSANWGQETQYF. V usage is TRBV6-1 and J usage is TRBJ2-5; TRBD1 is a possible D gene (6 bases). V lost 4 bases and J lost 5, with 14 bases in between. In germline, CDR1 is MNHNS, CDR2 SASEGT. The CDR3 loop spans 14 amino acids.

The chain recombines TRBV6-5 with TRBJ2-4, with D maybe TRBD1 (5 bases). The CDR3 has 14 amino acids. The germline V gene encodes CDR1 MNHEY and CDR2 SVGAGI. V lost 9 bases to trimming and J lost 0 bases, with 12 bases between them. The CDR3, as DNA: TGTGCCAGTCGAACAGGATTAGCCAAAAACATTCAGTACTTC. Amino acid sequence: CASRTGLAKNIQYF.

This chain uses TRBV16 with TRBJ1-5; no reliable D call. Trimming stripped 4 bases from V and 4 bases from J, with 23 bases between. Germline assignment: CDR1 KGHSY and CDR2 FQNENV. The CDR3 sequence is 18 residues long. CDR3 nucleotide sequence: TGTGCCAGCAGCCGCTATCGGTCTCCCCGCGGGAGGAATCAGCCCCAGCATTTT. Protein: CASSRYRSPRGRNQPQHF.

The V gene is TRBV12-5, the J gene TRBJ2-2; 11 bases are shared with TRBD2. The CDR3 has 14 amino acids. CDR1 is LGHNT, CDR2 FRNRAP, per germline. Germline trimming cut 7 bases from V and 6 bases from J; bases unmatched to any gene: 4. Written as DNA, the CDR3 is TGTGCTAGTGCCCGTAGCGGGAGGGCCGGGGAGCTGTTTTTT. It codes for CASARSGRAGELFF.

This clone was seen only a few times. The V call is TRBV10-3, the J call TRBJ2-7; possibly TRBD2 for D (5 bases). With 6 bases removed from V and 0 bases from J, the gap between germline ends came to 9 bases. CDR1 is ENHRY, CDR2 SYGVKD, per germline. The CDR3 extends over 13 amino acids. The CDR3 DNA is TGTGCCATCAGGGACTCGCTCTCCTACGAGCAGTACTTC. Residues: CAIRDSLSYEQYF.

CDR3: CASSVGRSVAKNIQYF. The CDR3 DNA reads as TGTGCCAGCAGCGTAGGGCGGTCAGTAGCCAAAAACATTCAGTACTTC. This chain uses TRBV9 with TRBJ2-4; D gene uncertain. CDR3 length equals 16 residues. V was shortened by 0 bases and J by 0 bases, with 10 bases between the two germline ends. Per the germline V gene, CDR1 is SGDLS and CDR2 is YYNGEE.

The rearrangement links TRBV5-4 to TRBJ2-7, with D possibly TRBD1 on 6 matching bases. Trimming cost V 1 base and J 5 bases, with 19 bases left between them. The CDR3 consists of 16 residues. In germline, CDR1 is SGHNT, CDR2 YYREEE (reference sequence). CDR3 amino acids: CASSLRRSQGNHEQYF. In nucleotides, the CDR3 is TGTGCCAGCAGCTTGCGACGTTCCCAGGGGAACCACGAGCAGTACTTC. The complete variable domain, with remaining parts taken from reference TRBV5-4 and TRBJ2-7, reads ETGVTQSPTHLIKTRGQQVTLRCSSQSGHNTVSWYQQALGQGPQFIFQYYREEENGRGNFPPRFSGLQFPNYSSELNVNALELDDSALYLCASSLRRSQGNHEQYFGPGTRLTVT.

Worth noting for this clone: The same CDR3 arises from other DNA sequences in this sample as well. The chain couples TRBV30 to TRBJ1-1; D is unclear. The CDR3 has 13 amino acids. V was trimmed by 0 bases and J by 0 bases, leaving 5 bases between them. Germline CDR1 GTSNPN, CDR2 SVGIG (reference sequence). CDR3 loop: CAWSVSMNTEAFF. In DNA, the CDR3 is TGTGCCTGGAGTGTATCCATGAACACTGAAGCTTTCTTT.

The sample holds a few counts of this clone. The rearrangement joins TRBV5-3 to TRBJ2-1; 12 positions agree with TRBD2. TRBV5-3 is an open reading frame, and its role is uncertain. This CDR3 contains 17 residues. The trim removed 6 bases at V and 2 bases at J, leaving 9 bases unmatched. The CDR3 nucleotides read TGTGCCAGAAACACGAAGGGGACTAGCGGGCCCTACAATGAGCAGTTCTTC. It is translated as CARNTKGTSGPYNEQFF.

This clone was observed a single time. CDR3 in amino acids: CASSLLAGVGGETQYF. The DNA of the CDR3 is TGTGCCAGCAGCTTGCTAGCGGGAGTTGGTGGGGAGACCCAGTACTTC. V is TRBV7-6 and J is TRBJ2-5, with TRBD2 matching over 10 bases. J lost 5 bases, V lost 3 bases, and 9 bases had no gene match. CDR1 SGHVS and CDR2 FNYEAQ come from the germline V gene. The CDR3 extends over 16 amino acids. The complete variable domain, with remaining parts taken from reference TRBV7-6 and TRBJ2-5, reads GAGVSQSPRYKVTKRGQDVALRCDPISGHVSLYWYRQALGQGPEFLTYFNYEAQQDKSGLPNDRFSAERPEGSISTLTIQRTEQRDSAMYRCASSLLAGVGGETQYFGPGTRLLVL.

V usage is TRBV15 and J usage is TRBJ2-2; D might be TRBD2 (6 bases). The CDR3 covers 15 residues. Trimming shortened V by 8 bases and J by 3 bases, and 16 bases separated the two germline ends. CDR1 and CDR2 from the germline V gene are LNHNV and YYDKDF (reference sequence). As DNA, the CDR3 is TGTGCCACCCACATTTCGCGGGAAGACACCGGGGAGCTGTTTTTT. Its protein product is CATHISREDTGELFF.

This sequence joins TRBV5-1 and TRBJ2-1, with 10 bases that match TRBD1. This CDR3 is 15 amino acids long. Per the germline V gene, CDR1 is SGHRS and CDR2 is YFSETQ. V gave up 6 bases and J gave up 4 bases; unmatched junction bases: 7. The CDR3 DNA is TGCGCCAGCAAACCGACAGGGGGCGGGTACAATGAGCAGTTCTTC. It codes for CASKPTGGGYNEQFF.

The chain employs TRBV7-3 and TRBJ1-1, with a weak D call TRBD1 (6 bases). The CDR3 loop spans 16 amino acids. Per the germline V gene, CDR1 is SGHTA and CDR2 is FQGTGA. V was pared by 5 bases and J by 3 bases, with 19 bases between. CDR3 DNA sequence: TGTGCCAGCAGCCCAGTACACAGGGTTTCGGACACTGAAGCTTTCTTT. Its translation: CASSPVHRVSDTEAFF. Full variable domain (rest looked up from reference TRBV7-3 and TRBJ1-1): GAGVSQTPSNKVTEKGKYVELRCDPISGHTALYWYRQSLGQGPEFLIYFQGTGAADDSGLPNDRFFAVRPEGSVSTLKIQRTERGDSAVYLCASSPVHRVSDTEAFFGQGTRLTVV.

The genes are TRBV11-2 and TRBJ2-7; TRBD2 agrees at 7 bases. This CDR3 spans 16 amino acids. Germline loops: CDR1 SGHAT, CDR2 FQNNGV. V shed 5 bases and J 4 bases; nucleotides not matched to a gene: 14. The CDR3 DNA sequence: TGTGCCAGCAGCCCGAGGGGTTCTAACGGGAGGTACGAGCAGTACTTC. It specifies CASSPRGSNGRYEQYF.

This chain links TRBV6-5 with TRBJ1-2; TRBD1 agrees at 7 bases. This CDR3 is 12 amino acids long. The ends lost 4 bases at V and 10 bases at J; junction bases unmatched: 6. Germline V gives CDR1 MNHEY, CDR2 SVGAGI. The CDR3 DNA reads as TGTGCCAGCAGTTCAACTACAGGGGCCTACACCTTC. This sequence encodes CASSSTTGAYTF.